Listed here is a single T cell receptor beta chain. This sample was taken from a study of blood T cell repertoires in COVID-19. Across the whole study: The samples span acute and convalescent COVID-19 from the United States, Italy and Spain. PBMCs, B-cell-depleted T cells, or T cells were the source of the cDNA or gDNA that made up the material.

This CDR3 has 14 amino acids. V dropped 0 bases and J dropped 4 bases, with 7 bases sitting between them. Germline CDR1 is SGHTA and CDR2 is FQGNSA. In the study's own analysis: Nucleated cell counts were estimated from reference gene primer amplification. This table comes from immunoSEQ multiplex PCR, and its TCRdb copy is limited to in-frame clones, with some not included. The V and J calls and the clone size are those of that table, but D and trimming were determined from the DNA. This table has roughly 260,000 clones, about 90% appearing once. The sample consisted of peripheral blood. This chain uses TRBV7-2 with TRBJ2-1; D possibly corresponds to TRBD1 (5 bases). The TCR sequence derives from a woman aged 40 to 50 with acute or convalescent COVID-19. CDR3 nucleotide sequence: TGTGCCAGCAGCTTAGCGGGGCGATACAATGAGCAGTTCTTC. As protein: CASSLAGRYNEQFF.